This T cell receptor (beta chain) was obtained from a study of CD8+ T cells in alopecia areata. Regarding the study as a whole: Compared with normal scalp, lesional scalp had higher clonality and more expanded CD8+ clones. Scalp clonality and expanded CD8+ clones among the top 100 showed significant decreases with tofacitinib.

cDNA serving as the sequencing template came from extracted, reverse transcribed RNA. Assay used: immunoSEQ multiplex PCR; TCRdb lists only in-frame clones, some missing. The data show 150,000 to 200,000 clones, roughly three fifths seen once. Treatment given: oral pan-JAK inhibitor, 5-10 mg twice daily. Sorting of PBMCs yielded the CD4+ and CD8+ T cells. With respect to this clone: Antigen unknown.

The V and J ends lost 5 bases and 3 bases, in that order; junction bases with no gene match: 12. There are 16 residues in the CDR3. The germline V gene has CDR1 SGHTA and CDR2 FQGNSA. The sequencing here drew on CD4+ T cells sorted from blood, taken at week 49, from a patient treated with tofacitinib. The TCR comes from a human donor with alopecia areata. This chain connects TRBV7-2 to TRBJ2-7; TRBD1 matches at 8 bases. Here the CDR3 reads CASSPRARTGYYEQYF. The CDR3 DNA reads as TGTGCCAGCAGCCCTAGGGCTAGGACAGGGTACTACGAGCAGTACTTC.